Shown below are 3 T cell receptor beta chains from a single sample sequenced in a study of cytomegalovirus exposure and HLA in healthy donors. 60 Vbeta and 13 Jbeta primers were used in PCR. This table comes from immunoSEQ multiplex PCR, and its TCRdb copy is limited to in-frame clones, with some not included. The profile shows some 180,000 clones, 82% of them singletons. Sample: PBMCs. These receptors all stem from a man aged 35 to 55 in good health and CMV-seronegative.

The J gene is TRBJ1-1, the V gene TRBV9; D gene unclear. Trimming cost V 4 bases and J 0 bases, with 13 bases left between them. Germline values: CDR1 SGDLS, CDR2 YYNGEE. This CDR3 region has 15 residues. The CDR3 spells CASSSRGGVNTEAFF. DNA of the CDR3: TGTGCCAGCAGCTCCCGGGGTGGGGTGAACACTGAAGCTTTCTTT. The full variable domain, rest sourced from reference TRBV9 and TRBJ1-1, is DSGVTQTPKHLITATGQRVTLRCSPRSGDLSVYWYQQSLDQGLQFLIQYYNGEERAKGNILERFSAQQFPDLHSELNLSSLELGDSALYFCASSSRGGVNTEAFFGQGTRLTVV.

The chain employs TRBV15 and TRBJ2-2, with TRBD2 matching over 8 bases. CDR3 size: 15 residues. Germline V gene data show CDR1 as LNHNV and CDR2 as YYDKDF (reference sequence). J was trimmed by 6 bases and V by 3 bases; bases with no gene match: 6. CDR3: CATSRAGGTAGELFF. CDR3 DNA sequence: TGTGCCACCAGCAGGGCGGGGGGTACAGCCGGGGAGCTGTTTTTT.

The chain has TRBV18 and TRBJ2-1; the match to TRBD2 covers 8 bases. The ends lost 4 bases at V and 8 bases at J; junction bases unmatched: 10. Germline CDR1 reads KGHSH; CDR2 reads LQKENI. This CDR3 has 15 amino acids. The CDR3 here is CASSRPLRGADEQFF. The CDR3 bases are TGTGCCAGCTCACGCCCTCTGCGGGGGGCAGATGAGCAGTTCTTC.